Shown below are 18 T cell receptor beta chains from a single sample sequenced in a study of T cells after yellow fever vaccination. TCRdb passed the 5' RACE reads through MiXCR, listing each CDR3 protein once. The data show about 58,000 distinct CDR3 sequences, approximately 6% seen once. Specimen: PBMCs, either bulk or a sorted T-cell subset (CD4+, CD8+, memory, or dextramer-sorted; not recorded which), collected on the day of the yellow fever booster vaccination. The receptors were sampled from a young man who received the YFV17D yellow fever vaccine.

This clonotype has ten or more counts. CDR3 coding DNA: TGTGCCAGCAGCTTAGGGGGGGTGCGGGACGAGCAGTACTTC. Encoded protein: CASSLGGVRDEQYF. The genes are TRBV7-6 and TRBJ2-7; D might be TRBD2 (6 bases). Germline lookup yields CDR1 SGHVS and CDR2 FNYEAQ. The V end was cut by 1 base, the J end by 5 bases, with 12 bases between. This CDR3 spans 14 amino acids.

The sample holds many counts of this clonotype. CDR3 sequence (DNA): TGTGCCACTTCCGGGACGAACGAGGCCGGGGAGCTGTTTTTT. This sequence encodes CATSGTNEAGELFF. This chain joins TRBV24-1 and TRBJ2-2; D is perhaps TRBD1 or TRBD2 (5 bases each). Germline CDR1 and CDR2: KGHDR and SFDVKD. The V end was cut by 10 bases, the J end by 6 bases, with 17 bases between. The CDR3 has 14 amino acids.

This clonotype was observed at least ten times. CDR3 sequence: CARHQLAGGSYEQYV. DNA for the CDR3: TGCGCCAGACACCAACTAGCGGGGGGTTCCTACGAGCAGTACGTC. The chain employs TRBV5-1 and TRBJ2-7; 12 positions match TRBD2. The CDR3 loop spans 15 amino acids. Per germline, CDR1 SGHRS and CDR2 YFSETQ. Trimming at V came to 8 bases and at J to 1 base, leaving 7 bases not matched to a gene.

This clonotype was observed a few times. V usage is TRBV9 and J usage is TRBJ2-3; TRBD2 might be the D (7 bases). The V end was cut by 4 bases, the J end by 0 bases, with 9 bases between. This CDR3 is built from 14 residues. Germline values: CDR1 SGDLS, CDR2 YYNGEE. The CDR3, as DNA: TGTGCCAGCAGCACGGGGGGCAGCACAGATACGCAGTATTTT. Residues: CASSTGGSTDTQYF.

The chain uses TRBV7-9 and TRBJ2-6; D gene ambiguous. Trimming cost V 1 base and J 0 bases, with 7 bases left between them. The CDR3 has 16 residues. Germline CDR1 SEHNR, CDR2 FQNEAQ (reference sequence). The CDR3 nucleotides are TGTGCCAGCAGCTTAGAGGCTTACTCTGGGGCCAACGTCCTGACTTTC. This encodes CASSLEAYSGANVLTF.

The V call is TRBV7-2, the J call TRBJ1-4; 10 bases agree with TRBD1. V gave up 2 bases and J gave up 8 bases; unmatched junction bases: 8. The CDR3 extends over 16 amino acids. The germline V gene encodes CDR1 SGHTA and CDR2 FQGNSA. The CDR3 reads CASSLTGTGALEKLFF. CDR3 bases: TGTGCCAGCAGCTTAACCGGGACAGGGGCTTTAGAAAAACTGTTTTTT.

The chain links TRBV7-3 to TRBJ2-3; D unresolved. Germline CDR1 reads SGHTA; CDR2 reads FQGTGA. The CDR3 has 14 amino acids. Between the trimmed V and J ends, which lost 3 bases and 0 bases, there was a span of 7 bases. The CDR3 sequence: CASSFSWSTDTQYF. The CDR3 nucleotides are TGTGCCAGCAGCTTTTCCTGGAGCACAGATACGCAGTATTTT.

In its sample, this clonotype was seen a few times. The CDR3 DNA is TGCAGTGCCACCATCGGCTGGGGGGCGAGTCAGCCCCAGCATTTT. Encoded protein: CSATIGWGASQPQHF. The J gene is TRBJ1-5, the V gene TRBV20-1; tentative D call: TRBD1 (6 bases). The length of the CDR3 is 15 residues. From germline, CDR1 is DFQATT and CDR2 SNEGSKA (reference sequence). Trimming stripped 6 bases from V and 6 bases from J, with 21 bases between.

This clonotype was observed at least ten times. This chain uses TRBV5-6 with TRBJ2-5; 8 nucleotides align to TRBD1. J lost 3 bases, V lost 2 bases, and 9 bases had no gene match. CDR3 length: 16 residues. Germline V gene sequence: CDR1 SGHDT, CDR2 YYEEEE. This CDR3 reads CASSFIVPDREETQYF. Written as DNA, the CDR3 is TGTGCCAGCAGCTTCATCGTCCCGGACAGGGAAGAGACCCAGTACTTC.

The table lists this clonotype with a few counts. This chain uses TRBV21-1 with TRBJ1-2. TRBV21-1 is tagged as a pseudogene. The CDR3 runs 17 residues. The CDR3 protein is CASSKDFLGSSNYGYTF. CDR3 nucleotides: TGTGCCAGCAGCAAAGATTTTCTCGGCAGTTCTAACTATGGCTACACCTTC.

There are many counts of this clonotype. This CDR3 is CASSPAGLAGGPTYTYEQYF. The CDR3 DNA reads as TGTGCCAGCAGCCCGGCGGGACTAGCGGGGGGGCCGACCTATACCTACGAGCAGTACTTC. V gene TRBV7-2 combines with J gene TRBJ2-7; 16 bases match TRBD2. Germline CDR1 is SGHTA and CDR2 is FQGNSA. CDR3 size: 20 residues. Germline trimming cut 5 bases from V and 2 bases from J; bases unmatched to any gene: 15. Filled out from reference TRBV7-2 and TRBJ2-7, the complete variable domain reads GAGVSQSPSNKVTEKGKDVELRCDPISGHTALYWYRQSLGQGLEFLIYFQGNSAPDKSGLPSDRFSAERTGGSVSTLTIQRTQQEDSAVYLCASSPAGLAGGPTYTYEQYFGPGTRLTVT.

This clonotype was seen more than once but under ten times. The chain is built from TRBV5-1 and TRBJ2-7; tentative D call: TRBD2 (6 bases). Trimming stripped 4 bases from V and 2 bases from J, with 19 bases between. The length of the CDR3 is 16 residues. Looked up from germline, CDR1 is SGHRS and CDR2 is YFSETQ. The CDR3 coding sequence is TGCGCCAGCAGCCCAGGGACGGGGGATATGCCCTACGAGCAGTACGTC. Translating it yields CASSPGTGDMPYEQYV.

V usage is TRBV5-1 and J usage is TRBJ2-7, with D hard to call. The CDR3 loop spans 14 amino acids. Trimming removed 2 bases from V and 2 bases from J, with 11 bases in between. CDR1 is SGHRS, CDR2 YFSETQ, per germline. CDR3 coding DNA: TGCGCCAGCAGCTTAGGAGAGTTCCCCTACGAGCAGTACTTC. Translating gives CASSLGEFPYEQYF.

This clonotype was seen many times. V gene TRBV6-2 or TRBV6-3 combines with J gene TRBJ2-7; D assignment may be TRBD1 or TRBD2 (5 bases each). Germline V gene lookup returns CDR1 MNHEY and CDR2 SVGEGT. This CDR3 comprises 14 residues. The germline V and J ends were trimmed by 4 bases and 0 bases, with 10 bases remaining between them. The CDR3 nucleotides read TGTGCCAGCAGTTGGGACGGCTACTCCTACGAGCAGTACGTC. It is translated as CASSWDGYSYEQYV.

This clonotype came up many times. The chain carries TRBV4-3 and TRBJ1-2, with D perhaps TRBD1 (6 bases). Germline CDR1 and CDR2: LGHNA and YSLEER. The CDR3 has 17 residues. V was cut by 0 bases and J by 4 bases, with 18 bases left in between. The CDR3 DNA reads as TGCGCCAGCAGCCAAGATCGTTCAGGGGTTGCCGGCTATGGCTACACCTTC. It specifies CASSQDRSGVAGYGYTF.

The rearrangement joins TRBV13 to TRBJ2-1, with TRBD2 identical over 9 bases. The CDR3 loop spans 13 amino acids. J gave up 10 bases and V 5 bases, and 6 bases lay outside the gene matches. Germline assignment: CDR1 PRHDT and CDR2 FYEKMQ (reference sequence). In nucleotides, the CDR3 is TGTGCCAGCAGCGTCCCTAGCGGGGACGAGCAGTTCTTC. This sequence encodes CASSVPSGDEQFF.

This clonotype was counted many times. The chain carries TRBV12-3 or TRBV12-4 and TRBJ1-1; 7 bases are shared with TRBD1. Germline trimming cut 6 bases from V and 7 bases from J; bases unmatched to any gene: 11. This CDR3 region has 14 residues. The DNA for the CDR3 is TGTGCCAGCAGCCCGTCGGGGGGACAGCGTGAAGCTTTCTTT. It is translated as CASSPSGGQREAFF.

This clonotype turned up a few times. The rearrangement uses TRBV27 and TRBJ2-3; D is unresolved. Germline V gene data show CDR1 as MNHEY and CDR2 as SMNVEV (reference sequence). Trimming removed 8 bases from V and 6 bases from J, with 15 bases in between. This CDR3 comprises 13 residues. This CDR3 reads CASGQDPEDTQYF. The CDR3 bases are TGTGCCAGCGGGCAGGACCCGGAGGATACGCAGTATTTT.